This TCR beta chain emerged from a study of CD8+ T cells in alopecia areata. General study points: When scalp samples are sequenced, resident alphabeta T cells of normal skin are also captured.

As concerns this clone: Its antigen is not known.

Once RNA had been extracted, it was reverse transcribed into cDNA to act as the sequencing template. The method was immunoSEQ multiplex PCR; TCRdb's version includes in-frame clones alone and lacks a portion of them. The table includes hundreds of thousands of clones, roughly two thirds detected once. The germline CDR1 and CDR2 sequences are KGHSH and LQKENI. V was cut by 3 bases and J by 4 bases, with 9 bases left in between. The CDR3 extends over 13 amino acids. This TCR came from a human donor with alopecia areata. The chain links TRBV18 to TRBJ1-1, with no clear D. This material consisted of CD4+ T cells sorted from blood, taken at week 0. CDR3 sequence (DNA): TGTGCCAGCTCACCGATCCAACTCACTGAAGCTTTCTTT. Protein product: CASSPIQLTEAFF. Filled out from reference TRBV18 and TRBJ1-1, the complete variable domain reads NAGVMQNPRHLVRRRGQEARLRCSPMKGHSHVYWYRQLPEEGLKFMVYLQKENIIDESGMPKERFSAEFPKEGPSILRIQQVVRGDSAAYFCASSPIQLTEAFFGQGTRLTVV.